This T cell receptor (beta chain) came from a study of response to subunit inactivated influenza vaccine (dated by TCRdb to the late 2010s). Regarding the study in general: Deep quantitative profiling of the T cell receptor repertoire was used in the study to follow responses to a trivalent subunit inactivated influenza vaccine. Beyond this particular receptor, the publication reports: It was suggested by the authors that each seasonal influenza vaccination may recruit only a limited number of new T cells.

This clonotype was found a few times. Its target antigen remains unknown. Per-base quality was not reported, and no clone a single base away is much larger than it. To prepare the library, RT-PCR was applied. Sequencer: Illumina HiSeq 2500. TCRdb's own reprocessing of the public reads used fastp at Q25 and MiXCR and kept productive beta chains. Records with the same CDR3 protein are collapsed into one entry carrying the most frequent genes and DNA. The table for this sample lists more than 400,000 distinct CDR3 sequences; 6.5% to 8% of them were counted only once. The top ten clones comprise about 12% of the sample. The germline V gene supplies CDR1 SGHVS and CDR2 FQNEAQ. V is reduced by 7 bases and J by 3 bases, leaving a spacing of 18 bases between them. The CDR3 runs 16 residues from the cysteine to the phenylalanine. The retained sequence is limited to the CDR3, 48 bases, with the frame set at the first base.

The sample here was PBMCs from blood, taken roughly 24 months after vaccination. This sequence was found in a man between 50 and 69 years old who received an inactivated influenza vaccine. Donor details come from another sample of the same person, matched by shared clones. The V gene is TRBV7-8 and the J gene is TRBJ2-2; possibly the D gene is TRBD2, per 5 matching bases. The CDR3 in this case is CASTIMRVLHTGELFF. The DNA sequence follows: TGTGCCAGCACCATAATGCGGGTTCTGCACACCGGGGAGCTGTTTTTT.